A selection of T cell receptor beta chains follows, all from one sample in a study of blood T cells in healthy people across ages. TCRdb redid the calling of the 5' RACE reads with MiXCR, one entry per CDR3 protein. The table records about 1.7 million distinct CDR3 sequences, roughly 30% of them present only once. Sequencing was done on a sample of blood. These receptors were taken from a woman in her thirties in good health. Both conserved end residues are part of each CDR3. D genes are given only for firm matches. Clone sizes are given selectively: once, few, many, or a class where the clone is expanded.

TGTGCCAGCAGCGCCCAGGGGGTAGAAGGCTACACCTTC,CASSAQGVEGYTF,TRBV7-3,TRBD1,TRBJ1-2,-
TGTGCCAGCAGCCAAGACCCAACATATACGCAGTATTTT,CASSQDPTYTQYF,TRBV14,-,TRBJ2-3,-
TGTGCCAGCAGTATCCCCGGGACAGGGCGGACTGAAGCTTTCTTT,CASSIPGTGRTEAFF,TRBV12-3/TRBV12-4,TRBD1,TRBJ1-1,-
TGTGCCAGCAGCCGACGTGGGGCAGATGAGCAGTTCTTC,CASSRRGADEQFF,TRBV7-6,-,TRBJ2-1,many
TGCAGTGCTAACCTAGCGGGAGGGCTAGCCAAAAACATTCAGTACTTC,CSANLAGGLAKNIQYF,TRBV20-1,TRBD2,TRBJ2-4,few
TGTGCCAGCAGCTTAGGGTCGAGAGACGAGCAGTACTTC,CASSLGSRDEQYF,TRBV7-2,-,TRBJ2-7,many
TGCGCCAGCAGCTCCCAGACAGGGGGCCACGAGCAGTACTTC,CASSSQTGGHEQYF,TRBV5-1,TRBD1,TRBJ2-7,-
TGTGCCACCGGAAACGGGGGGAGCACAGATACGCAGTATTTT,CATGNGGSTDTQYF,TRBV4-2,TRBD2,TRBJ2-3,-
TGTGCCAGCAGCGTAGGTGGGGGACAGACCTACGAGCAGTACTTC,CASSVGGGQTYEQYF,TRBV9,TRBD1,TRBJ2-7,few
TGTGCCAGCAGCCATGGGACAACTGGGACCAAAAACATTCAGTACTTC,CASSHGTTGTKNIQYF,TRBV5-4,-,TRBJ2-4,-
TGTGCCAGCAGTCGTGATACCTATGACCTCAATGAGCAGTTCTTC,CASSRDTYDLNEQFF,TRBV6-1,-,TRBJ2-1,few
TGCGCCAGCAGCCAGATAGGGCTAGCAGATAGTGAGCAGTTCTTC,CASSQIGLADSEQFF,TRBV4-3,-,TRBJ2-1,many
TGTGCCAGCAGTCCCTCTCCAGGGGGCAACGAGCAGTACTTC,CASSPSPGGNEQYF,TRBV28,TRBD1,TRBJ2-7,few
TGTGCCAGCAGTGAGCCAGGCTATGGCTACACCTTC,CASSEPGYGYTF,TRBV25-1,-,TRBJ1-2,few
TGTGCCAGCAGCTTAGGACAGGGGATGAGCAATGAGCAGTTCTTC,CASSLGQGMSNEQFF,TRBV7-3,TRBD1,TRBJ2-1,many
TGCGCCAGCAGCCAAGATCCCCTTGGCCCGGCGGGGGAGCAGTACTTC,CASSQDPLGPAGEQYF,TRBV4-1,-,TRBJ2-7,-
TGTGTCAGCAGCTTACAACTAGCGGGTTACTACAATGAGCAGTTCTTC,CVSSLQLAGYYNEQFF,TRBV5-4,TRBD2,TRBJ2-1,-
TGTGCCAGCAAAACCGACAACTCCTACGAGCAGTACTTC,CASKTDNSYEQYF,TRBV6-2/TRBV6-3,-,TRBJ2-7,many
TGTGCCAGCAGTAGCCGTCAGAAAGCTTTCTTT,CASSSRQKAFF,TRBV12-3/TRBV12-4,-,TRBJ1-1,few
TGCAGTGCTAGTCCCGGGTTTGGTAGCGGTCAAGAGACCCAGTACTTC,CSASPGFGSGQETQYF,TRBV20-1,-,TRBJ2-5,-
TGTGCCAGCAGCCGCGTTCCCTCCCATGGCTACACCTTC,CASSRVPSHGYTF,TRBV6-5,-,TRBJ1-2,-
TGCGCCAGCAGCTTGACTAGCGGGGGGGCCGGGGAGATCCAGTACTTC,CASSLTSGGAGEIQYF,TRBV5-1,TRBD2,TRBJ2-5,-
TGTGCCACCAGCAGATCCCAGAGGGGGGGCGCAGGGCAACTCAATCAGCCCCAGCATTTT,CATSRSQRGGAGQLNQPQHF,TRBV15,-,TRBJ1-5,few
TGTGCCACCCACTTCGAAAAACGGACCTACGAGCATTACTTC,CATHFEKRTYEHYF,TRBV27,-,TRBJ2-7,-
TGCAGTGCGATTCTCACTAGCGGGCCCCCATACAATGAGCAGTTCTTC,CSAILTSGPPYNEQFF,TRBV20-1,TRBD2,TRBJ2-1,few
TGTGCCAGCAACTTCGCTAGCGGGGGCCAAGAGACCCAGTACTTC,CASNFASGGQETQYF,TRBV7-2,TRBD2,TRBJ2-5,-
TGTGCGAGCCGGGACAGGGTACAGACCCAGTACTTC,CASRDRVQTQYF,TRBV28,TRBD1,TRBJ2-5,few
TGCAGTGCTAGAGCCTCACTAGCGAATGAGCAGTTCTTC,CSARASLANEQFF,TRBV20-1,TRBD2,TRBJ2-1,-
TGCGCCAGCAGCTTCGCTGGGATCTACGAGCAGTTCTTC,CASSFAGIYEQFF,TRBV5-1,-,TRBJ2-1,-